This TCR beta chain came from a study of shared clonotypes between healthy human individuals. Study results and caveats: Owing to a small donor count, the genetic and exposure-history diversity represented was limited. Rarefaction demonstrated incomplete sorted-subset sequencing despite large depth.

The naive CD8 subset, CD45RO-negative cells positively selected for CCR7, excluded terminally differentiated effector memory CD45RA+ cells. In the case of this clone: Its antigen is not known.

V shed 2 bases and J shed 2 bases, with 10 bases lying between them. This CDR3 region has 14 residues. Germline V gives CDR1 SEHNR, CDR2 FQNEAQ (reference sequence). Profiling relied on immunoSEQ multiplex PCR, and the TCRdb table lists in-frame clones only, not all of them. The top ten clones hold under 1.5% of a sample with some 2 million clones, approximately 95% of them seen once. The chain is built from TRBV7-9 and TRBJ2-7, with D possibly being TRBD1 or TRBD2 (5 bases each). The specimen sequenced was naive CD8+ T cells sorted from blood. The TCR originated in a man aged 18 to 30 in good health. Here the CDR3 reads CASSLSGTPYEQYF. The CDR3 DNA reads as TGTGCCAGCAGCTTATCGGGGACCCCCTACGAGCAGTACTTC.